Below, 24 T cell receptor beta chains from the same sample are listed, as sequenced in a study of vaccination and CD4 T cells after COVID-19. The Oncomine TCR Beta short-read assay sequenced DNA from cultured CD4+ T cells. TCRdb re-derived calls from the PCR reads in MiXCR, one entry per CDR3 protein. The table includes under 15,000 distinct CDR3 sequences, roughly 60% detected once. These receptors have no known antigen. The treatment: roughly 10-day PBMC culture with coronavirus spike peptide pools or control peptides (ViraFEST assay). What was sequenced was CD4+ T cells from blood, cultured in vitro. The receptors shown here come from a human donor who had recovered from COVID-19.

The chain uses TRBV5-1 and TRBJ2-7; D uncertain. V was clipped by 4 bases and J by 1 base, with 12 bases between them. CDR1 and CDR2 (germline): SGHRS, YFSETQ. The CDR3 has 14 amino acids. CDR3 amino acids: CASSPLLGSYEQYF. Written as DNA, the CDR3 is TGCGCCAGCAGCCCGTTGCTGGGTTCCTACGAGCAGTACTTC.

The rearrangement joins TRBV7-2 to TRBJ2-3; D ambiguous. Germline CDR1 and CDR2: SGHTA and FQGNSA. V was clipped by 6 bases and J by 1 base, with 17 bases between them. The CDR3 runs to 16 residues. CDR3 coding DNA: TGTGCCAGCAGAAAGTCGGGCGGTTACGGCACAGATACGCAGTATTTT. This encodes CASRKSGGYGTDTQYF.

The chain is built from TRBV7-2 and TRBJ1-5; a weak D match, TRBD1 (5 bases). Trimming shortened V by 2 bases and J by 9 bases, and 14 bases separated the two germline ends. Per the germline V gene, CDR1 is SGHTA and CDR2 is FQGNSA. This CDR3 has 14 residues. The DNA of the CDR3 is TGTGCCAGCAGCTTATCCTCAGACAGTCCGCCCCAGCATTTT. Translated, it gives CASSLSSDSPPQHF.

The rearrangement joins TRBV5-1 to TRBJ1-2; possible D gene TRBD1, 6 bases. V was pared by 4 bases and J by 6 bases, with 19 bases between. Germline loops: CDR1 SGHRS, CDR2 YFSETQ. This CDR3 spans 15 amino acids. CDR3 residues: CASSPMPRGLDGYTF. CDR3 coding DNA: TGCGCCAGCAGCCCCATGCCCCGGGGGCTCGATGGCTACACCTTC.

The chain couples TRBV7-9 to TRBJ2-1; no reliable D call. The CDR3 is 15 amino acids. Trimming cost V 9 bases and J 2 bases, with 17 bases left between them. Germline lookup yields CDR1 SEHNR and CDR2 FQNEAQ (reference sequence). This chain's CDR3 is CASYKRPLAYNEQFF. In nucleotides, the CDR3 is TGTGCCAGTTATAAAAGACCCCTCGCCTACAATGAGCAGTTCTTC.

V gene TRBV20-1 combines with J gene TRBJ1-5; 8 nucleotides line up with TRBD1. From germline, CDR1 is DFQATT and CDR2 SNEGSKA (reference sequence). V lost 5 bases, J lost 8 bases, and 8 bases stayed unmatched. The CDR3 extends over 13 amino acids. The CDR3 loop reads CSALGQGSEPQHF. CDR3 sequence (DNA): TGCAGTGCTTTAGGACAGGGAAGTGAGCCCCAGCATTTT.

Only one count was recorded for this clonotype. In DNA, the CDR3 is TGTGCCAGCAGTTACTCGGCTAGCGGGAGGGCTGGCAAGACCCAGTACTTC. The encoded protein is CASSYSASGRAGKTQYF. The V and J genes are TRBV6-5 and TRBJ2-5; TRBD2 agrees at 12 bases. V trimming: 0 bases; J trimming: 6 bases; junction bases outside the gene matches: 8. The CDR3 loop spans 17 amino acids. The germline V gene encodes CDR1 MNHEY and CDR2 SVGAGI.

The CDR3 region is CASSQESSEQETQYF. The CDR3 DNA follows: TGTGCCAGCAGCCAAGAGTCCAGCGAACAAGAGACCCAGTACTTC. The chain joins TRBV4-2 to TRBJ2-5; D gene uncertain. The germline CDR1 and CDR2 sequences are LGHNA and YNFKEQ. CDR3 length equals 15 residues. V shed 0 bases and J shed 2 bases, with 10 bases lying between them.

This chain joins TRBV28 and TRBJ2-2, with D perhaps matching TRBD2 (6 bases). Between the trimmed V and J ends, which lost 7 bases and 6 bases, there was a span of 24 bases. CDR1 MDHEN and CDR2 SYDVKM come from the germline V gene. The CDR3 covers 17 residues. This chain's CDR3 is CASTPPGGRFVAGELFF. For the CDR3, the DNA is TGTGCCAGCACACCCCCTGGTGGGAGGTTCGTAGCCGGGGAGCTGTTTTTT.

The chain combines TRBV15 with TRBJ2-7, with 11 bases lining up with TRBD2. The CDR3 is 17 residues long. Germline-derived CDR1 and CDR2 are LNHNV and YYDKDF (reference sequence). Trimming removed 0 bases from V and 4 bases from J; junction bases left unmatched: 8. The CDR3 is CATSRDAASGRTYEQYF. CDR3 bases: TGTGCCACCAGCAGAGATGCGGCTAGCGGGAGGACATACGAGCAGTACTTC.

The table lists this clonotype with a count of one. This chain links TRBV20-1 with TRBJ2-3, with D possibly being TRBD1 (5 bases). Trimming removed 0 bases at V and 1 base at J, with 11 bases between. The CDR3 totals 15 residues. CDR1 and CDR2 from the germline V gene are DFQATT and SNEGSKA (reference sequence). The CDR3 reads CSARDGRVGTDTQYF. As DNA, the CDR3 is TGCAGTGCTAGAGATGGCAGGGTCGGCACAGATACGCAGTATTTT.

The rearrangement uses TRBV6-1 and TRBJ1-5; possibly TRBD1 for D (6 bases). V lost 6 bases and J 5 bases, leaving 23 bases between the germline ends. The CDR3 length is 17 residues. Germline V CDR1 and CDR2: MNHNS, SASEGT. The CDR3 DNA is TGTGCCAGCAGCCTGACCGGGCTTTGGGGGGCCTATCAGCCCCAGCATTTT. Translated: CASSLTGLWGAYQPQHF.

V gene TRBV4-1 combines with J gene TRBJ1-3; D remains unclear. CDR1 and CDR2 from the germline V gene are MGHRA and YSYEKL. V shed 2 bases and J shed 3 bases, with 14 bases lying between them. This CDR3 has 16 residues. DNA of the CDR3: TGCGCCAGCAGCCAAATAGTACAGAAGCTTGGAAACACCATATATTTT. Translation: CASSQIVQKLGNTIYF.

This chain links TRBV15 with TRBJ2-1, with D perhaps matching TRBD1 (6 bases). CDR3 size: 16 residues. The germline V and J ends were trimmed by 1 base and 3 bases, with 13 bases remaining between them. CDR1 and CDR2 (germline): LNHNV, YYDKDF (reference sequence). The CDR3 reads CATSRAGVEGYNEQFF. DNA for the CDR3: TGTGCCACCAGCAGAGCAGGGGTAGAGGGCTACAATGAGCAGTTCTTC. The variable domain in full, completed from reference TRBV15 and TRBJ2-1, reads DAMVIQNPRYQVTQFGKPVTLSCSQTLNHNVMYWYQQKSSQAPKLLFHYYDKDFNNEADTPDNFQSRRPNTSFCFLDIRSPGLGDTAMYLCATSRAGVEGYNEQFFGPGTRLTVL.

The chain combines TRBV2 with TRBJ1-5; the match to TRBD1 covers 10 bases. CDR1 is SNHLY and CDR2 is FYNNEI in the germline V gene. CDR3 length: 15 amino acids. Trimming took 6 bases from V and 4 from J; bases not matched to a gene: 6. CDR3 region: CASRLRTGGNQPQHF. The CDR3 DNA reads TGTGCCAGCAGACTTAGGACAGGGGGGAATCAGCCCCAGCATTTT.

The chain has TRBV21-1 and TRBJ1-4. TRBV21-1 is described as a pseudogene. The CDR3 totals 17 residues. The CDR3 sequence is CASSKGGLGNGWEKLFF. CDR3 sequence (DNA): TGTGCCAGCAGCAAAGGAGGGCTAGGGAACGGTTGGGAAAAACTGTTTTTT.

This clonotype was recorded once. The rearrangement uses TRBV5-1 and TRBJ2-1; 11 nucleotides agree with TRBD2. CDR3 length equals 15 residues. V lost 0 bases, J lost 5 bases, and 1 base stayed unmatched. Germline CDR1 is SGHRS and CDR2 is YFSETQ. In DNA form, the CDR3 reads TGCGCCAGCAGCTTGGTACTAGCGGGAGACAATGAGCAGTTCTTC. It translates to CASSLVLAGDNEQFF.

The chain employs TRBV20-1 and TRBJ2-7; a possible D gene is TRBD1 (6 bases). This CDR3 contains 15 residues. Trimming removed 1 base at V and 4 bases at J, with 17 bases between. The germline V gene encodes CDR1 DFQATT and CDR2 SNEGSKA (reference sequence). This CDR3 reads CSARGLQTGWYEQYF. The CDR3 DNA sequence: TGCAGTGCTAGAGGTCTCCAAACAGGGTGGTACGAGCAGTACTTC.

The CDR3 reads CATSSPTAGTRGEQYF. For the CDR3, the DNA is TGTGCCACCAGCAGCCCAACCGCCGGGACTAGGGGCGAGCAGTACTTC. V and J are TRBV15 and TRBJ2-7; 8 bases agree with TRBD2. The V gene's germline CDR1 is LNHNV and CDR2 YYDKDF (reference sequence). This CDR3 comprises 16 residues. The junction had 13 bases not matched to a gene; V was cut back by 3 bases and J by 6 bases. Full variable domain (missing parts from reference TRBV15 and TRBJ2-7): DAMVIQNPRYQVTQFGKPVTLSCSQTLNHNVMYWYQQKSSQAPKLLFHYYDKDFNNEADTPDNFQSRRPNTSFCFLDIRSPGLGDTAMYLCATSSPTAGTRGEQYFGPGTRLTVT.

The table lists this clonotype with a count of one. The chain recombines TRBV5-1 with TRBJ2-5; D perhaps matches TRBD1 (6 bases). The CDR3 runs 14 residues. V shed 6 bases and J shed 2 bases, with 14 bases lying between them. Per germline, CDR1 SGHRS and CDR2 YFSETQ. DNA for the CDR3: TGCGCCAGCACTACGTGGGACATGCAAGAGACCCAGTACTTC. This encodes CASTTWDMQETQYF. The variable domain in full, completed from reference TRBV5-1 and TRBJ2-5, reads KAGVTQTPRYLIKTRGQQVTLSCSPISGHRSVSWYQQTPGQGLQFLFEYFSETQRNKGNFPGRFSGRQFSNSRSEMNVSTLELGDSALYLCASTTWDMQETQYFGPGTRLLVL.

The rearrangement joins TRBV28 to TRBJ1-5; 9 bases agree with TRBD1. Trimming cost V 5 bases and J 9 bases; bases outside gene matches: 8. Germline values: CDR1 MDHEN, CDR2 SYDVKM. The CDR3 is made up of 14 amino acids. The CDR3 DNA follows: TGTGCCAGCAGTCCCGGACAGGGGACAGGGCCCCAGCATTTT. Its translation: CASSPGQGTGPQHF. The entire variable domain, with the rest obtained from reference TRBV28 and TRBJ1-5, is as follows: DVKVTQSSRYLVKRTGEKVFLECVQDMDHENMFWYRQDPGLGLRLIYFSYDVKMKEKGDIPEGYSVSREKKERFSLILESASTNQTSMYLCASSPGQGTGPQHFGDGTRLSIL.

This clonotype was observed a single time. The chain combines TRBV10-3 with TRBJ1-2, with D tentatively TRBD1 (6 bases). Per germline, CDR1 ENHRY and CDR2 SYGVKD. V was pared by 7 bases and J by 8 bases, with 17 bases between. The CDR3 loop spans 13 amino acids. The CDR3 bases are TGTGCCATCACCGAACGGGAGGGGGTCGGCTACACCTTC. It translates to CAITEREGVGYTF.

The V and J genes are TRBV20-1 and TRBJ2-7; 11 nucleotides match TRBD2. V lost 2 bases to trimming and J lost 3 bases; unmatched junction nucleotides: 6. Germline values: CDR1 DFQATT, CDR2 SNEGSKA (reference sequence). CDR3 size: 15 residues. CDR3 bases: TGCAGTGCTAGAAAGGGACTAGCGGCAATCTACGAGCAGTACTTC. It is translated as CSARKGLAAIYEQYF.

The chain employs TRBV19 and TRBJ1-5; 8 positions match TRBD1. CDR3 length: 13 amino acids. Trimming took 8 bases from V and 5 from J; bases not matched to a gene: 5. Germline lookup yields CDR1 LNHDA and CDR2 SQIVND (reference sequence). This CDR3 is CASADRGYQPQHF. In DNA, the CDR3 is TGTGCCAGTGCCGACAGGGGCTATCAGCCCCAGCATTTT.